The rows below give T cell receptor beta chains drawn from one sample of a study of T-cell reconstitution after alpha-beta-depleted transplantation in children. TCRdb fed the PCR reads into MiXCR, producing one record per CDR3 protein. The sample records about 500,000 distinct CDR3 sequences, 10% to 12% being singletons. The sample here was PBMCs, mostly from graft donor cells, taken 180 days after TCRalphabeta/CD19-depleted stem cell transplant. These receptors were collected from a female patient between 2 and 15 years old who had a stem cell transplant for aplastic anemia, so the T cells may come from the graft donor. CDR3s include the opening cysteine and the closing phenylalanine or tryptophan. The D gene is left open where the match is weak. Where a row states a size, it is once, few, many or the class of an expanded clone; other rows omit it.

TRBJ1-3 | NA | TRBV20-1 | NA | TGCAGTGCTAGTCTCGGGAATCTCTCTGGAAACACCATATATTTT | CSASLGNLSGNTIYF
TRBJ2-1 | TRBD2 | TRBV20-1 | few | TGCAGTGCTAGAGATCTAGCGGGCAATGAGCAGTTCTTC | CSARDLAGNEQFF
TRBJ2-3 | TRBD2 | TRBV20-1 | few | TGCAGTGCCGTACGAGCGGGAGGGCCACATACGCAGTATTTT | CSAVRAGGPHTQYF
TRBJ1-1 | NA | TRBV11-2 | few | TGTGCCAGCAGCTTAGATTTCGCCCGGGCTACCACTGAAGCTTTCTTT | CASSLDFARATTEAFF
TRBJ2-7 | NA | TRBV28 | NA | TGTGCCAGCAGTTTATACGGAGGGCGGGAGCAGTACTTC | CASSLYGGREQYF
TRBJ2-7 | NA | TRBV28 | few | TGTGCCAGCAGCGAGATGACCGTCAGCTCCTACGAGCAGTACTTC | CASSEMTVSSYEQYF
TRBJ2-2 | NA | TRBV6-5 | NA | TGTGCCAGCAGTTACCGGGGACAAAGGTCCCACACCGGGGAGCTGTTTTTT | CASSYRGQRSHTGELFF
TRBJ2-7 | NA | TRBV27 | few | TGTGCCAGCAGTCTGCAGACAGGAAACGAGCAGTACTTC | CASSLQTGNEQYF
TRBJ1-2 | TRBD1 | TRBV10-3 | many | TGTGCCATCAGTGCACGGGACAGGGGATTC | CAISARDRGF
TRBJ2-5 | NA | TRBV2 | NA | TGTGCCAGCAGTGAAAGTTCGGGAGAGACCCAGTACTTC | CASSESSGETQYF
TRBJ2-7 | NA | TRBV29-1 | few | TGCAGCGTTGGACGTGGCCGGGCGCCCTACGAGCAGTACTTC | CSVGRGRAPYEQYF
TRBJ2-7 | NA | TRBV3-1 | NA | TGTGCCAGCAGCCACAAGGACTGGCGGCGCTACGAGCAGTACTTC | CASSHKDWRRYEQYF
TRBJ2-5 | TRBD1 | TRBV7-3 | many | TGTGCCAGCAGCTTAGGGCCAGGGGGCGTTGGAGAGACCCAGTACTTC | CASSLGPGGVGETQYF
TRBJ1-1 | NA | TRBV25-1 | NA | TGTGCCAGCAGTGAATACGCAGGGGCGAACACTGAAGCTTTCTTT | CASSEYAGANTEAFF
TRBJ2-5 | TRBD2 | TRBV7-3 | few | TGTGCCAGCAGCCCCGCGGGAGCGGGGGAGACCCAGTACTTC | CASSPAGAGETQYF
TRBJ2-7 | TRBD1 | TRBV12-3/TRBV12-4 | few | TGTGCCAGCAGCCCCCTTGTAGGGACAGGGTTTTACGAGCAGTACTTC | CASSPLVGTGFYEQYF
TRBJ1-5 | NA | TRBV7-2 | many | TGTGCCAGCAGCTTAGGTGGGACACTATATGGCCAGCCCCAGCATTTT | CASSLGGTLYGQPQHF
TRBJ2-2 | TRBD2 | TRBV20-1 | NA | TGCAGTGCTAAAGCACTAGCGGAAAACACCGGGGAGCTGTTTTTT | CSAKALAENTGELFF
TRBJ2-2 | NA | TRBV10-2 | NA | TGCGCCAGCCTAATTACCGGGGAGCTGTTTTTT | CASLITGELFF
TRBJ1-3 | NA | TRBV7-3 | once | TGTGCCAGCAGCCCGGGCGGGTCCTGGTCGGGAAACACCATATATTTT | CASSPGGSWSGNTIYF
TRBJ1-3 | NA | TRBV5-1 | NA | TGCGCCAGCAGCTACGGAAGCTCTGGAAACACCATATATTTT | CASSYGSSGNTIYF
TRBJ2-3 | NA | TRBV6-5 | few | TGTGCCAGCAGTTACTCATCACAGGGTAGCACAGATACGCAGTATTTT | CASSYSSQGSTDTQYF
TRBJ2-5 | TRBD1 | TRBV12-3/TRBV12-4 | many | TGTGCCAGCAGTTCCACAGGGGTAGGGACCCAGTACTTC | CASSSTGVGTQYF
TRBJ2-4 | NA | TRBV4-3 | many | TGCGCCAGCAGCCCTGAGTTAGCCAAAAACATTCAGTACTTC | CASSPELAKNIQYF
TRBJ2-1 | NA | TRBV5-6 | many | TGTGCCAGCAGCTCTACAGGGTATGAGCAGTTCTTC | CASSSTGYEQFF
TRBJ2-3 | NA | TRBV28 | NA | TGTGCCAGCAGAATGCCCGACTGGGTCGGCGGTATGGAGGCGCAGTATTTT | CASRMPDWVGGMEAQYF
TRBJ2-7 | NA | TRBV10-3 | NA | TGTGCCATCAGTGAGGGTGGGCCGAACTCCTACGAGCAGTACTTC | CAISEGGPNSYEQYF
TRBJ1-3 | NA | TRBV5-1 | few | TGCGCCAGCAGCTTGGCCGTTACTGCCTCTGGAAACACCATATATTTT | CASSLAVTASGNTIYF
TRBJ1-1 | NA | TRBV6-2/TRBV6-3 | few | TGTGCCAGCAGTTACATGTACACTGAAGCTTTCTTT | CASSYMYTEAFF
TRBJ2-1 | TRBD2 | TRBV5-1 | NA | TGCGCCAGCAGCCGTCGCGCTCTAGCGGGAGGGGCGAGCTCCTACAATGAGCAGTTCTTC | CASSRRALAGGASSYNEQFF
TRBJ1-1 | TRBD1 | TRBV5-1 | NA | TGCGCCAGCAGCTGGACAGGGGTAACTGAAGCTTTCTTT | CASSWTGVTEAFF
TRBJ2-1 | TRBD1 | TRBV28 | NA | TGTGCCAGCAGTTTTGACAGGGGGTTTTACAATGAGCAGTTCTTC | CASSFDRGFYNEQFF
TRBJ2-1 | NA | TRBV7-3 | NA | TGTGCCAGCAGCTTATGGCGGGACTGGAACAATGAGCAGTTCTTC | CASSLWRDWNNEQFF
TRBJ1-6 | NA | TRBV6-5 | NA | TGTGCCAGCAGTTACTCGACGGGGACATATTCACCCCTCCACTTT | CASSYSTGTYSPLHF
TRBJ2-3 | NA | TRBV11-2 | NA | TGTGCCAGCAGCTTATTCCTGACAGATACGCAGTATTTT | CASSLFLTDTQYF
TRBJ1-4 | TRBD1 | TRBV29-1 | few | TGCAGCGCGGGGGACAGGGGGAAACTGTTTTTT | CSAGDRGKLFF
TRBJ1-1 | NA | TRBV20-1 | few | TGCAGTGCTAGAGATGGGCTCTCTGAAGCTTTCTTT | CSARDGLSEAFF
TRBJ2-3 | NA | TRBV14 | few | TGTGCCAGCAGCCAGGGGCTGGGACTTCACACAGATACGCAGTATTTT | CASSQGLGLHTDTQYF
TRBJ1-6 | NA | TRBV6-6 | few | TGTGCCAGCCTGGACGTTAATTCACCCCTCCACTTT | CASLDVNSPLHF
TRBJ1-5 | NA | TRBV18 | NA | TGTGCCAGCTCATCACGCTACCCGACAGAGTATAGCAATCAGCCCCAGCATTTT | CASSSRYPTEYSNQPQHF
TRBJ2-3 | TRBD2 | TRBV6-2/TRBV6-3 | few | TGTGCCAGCAGTTACCGACCACTAGCGGTTTTCGTGGGCCGGGGAACAGATACGCAGTATTTT | CASSYRPLAVFVGRGTDTQYF
TRBJ2-7 | NA | TRBV15 | few | TGTGCCACCAGCAGAGTGGGCCACTCCTACGAGCAGTACTTC | CATSRVGHSYEQYF
TRBJ2-5 | NA | TRBV12-3/TRBV12-4 | NA | TGTGCCAGCAGTTTCAGAGCGGCGATCCAAGAGACCCAGTACTTC | CASSFRAAIQETQYF
TRBJ2-1 | NA | TRBV28 | many | TGTGCCAGCAGTTTAATTTCTTTGTCTGGAAATGAGCAGTTCTTC | CASSLISLSGNEQFF
TRBJ1-4 | TRBD1 | TRBV5-5 | few | TGTGCCAGCAGCTTCGGGACAGGCCGTAATGAAAAACTGTTTTTT | CASSFGTGRNEKLFF